A selection of T cell receptor beta chains follows, all from one sample in a study of blood T cell repertoires in COVID-19. Sequenced by immunoSEQ multiplex PCR; TCRdb stores in-frame clones only, minus some. The table records just under 50,000 clones, roughly 90% of them present only once. The specimen was peripheral blood. These receptors were obtained from a human donor in a cohort sampled during active COVID-19. Both conserved end residues are part of each CDR3. The order of the fields is V gene, J gene, D gene, clone size, CDR3 DNA, CDR3 protein. A D gene is named only where the DNA matches it firmly. For some rows the clone size is stated as once, few or many, or as a class when expanded; others skip it.

V: TRBV12-5
J: TRBJ2-7
D: TRBD1
size: NA
DNA: TGTGCTAGTGGTTTGGTACGGGACAGGGTGTATGAGCAGTACTTC
CDR3: CASGLVRDRVYEQYF

V: TRBV2
J: TRBJ2-3
D: NA
size: medium-sized
DNA: TGTGCCAGCAGTGAATCGGCGGGTAGCACAGATACGCAGTATTTT
CDR3: CASSESAGSTDTQYF

V: TRBV6-1
J: TRBJ1-2
D: NA
size: NA
DNA: TGTGCCAGCAGTGAAGCTACGGGATATGGCTACACCTTC
CDR3: CASSEATGYGYTF

V: TRBV7-9
J: TRBJ1-6
D: NA
size: NA
DNA: TGTGCCAGCAGCCAAGAACAGGGAAATCGTAATTCACCCCTCCACTTT
CDR3: CASSQEQGNRNSPLHF

V: TRBV4-1
J: TRBJ2-5
D: TRBD1
size: NA
DNA: TGCGCCAGCAGCCAGGCCTCGACAGGGCCCCAAGAGACCCAGTACTTC
CDR3: CASSQASTGPQETQYF

V: TRBV6-4
J: TRBJ1-1
D: NA
size: NA
DNA: TGTGCCAGCAGTGACTCCCGGACAGCTTATGACAAAACTGAAGCTTTCTTT
CDR3: CASSDSRTAYDKTEAFF

V: TRBV11-3
J: TRBJ2-3
D: TRBD2
size: NA
DNA: TGTGCCAGCAGCCCAGGGACTAGCGAGCTAACAGATACGCAGTATTTT
CDR3: CASSPGTSELTDTQYF

V: TRBV19
J: TRBJ1-5
D: NA
size: once
DNA: TGTGCCAGTACCACCGGGACAATTTCCAATCAGCCCCAGCATTTT
CDR3: CASTTGTISNQPQHF

V: TRBV28
J: TRBJ2-7
D: TRBD2
size: NA
DNA: TGTGCCAGCACTAGCGGGGAGGCCTACGAGCAGTACTTC
CDR3: CASTSGEAYEQYF

V: TRBV4-1
J: TRBJ2-5
D: TRBD2
size: NA
DNA: TGCGCCAGCAGCTCCCGGACTAGCGGGTCACAAGAGACCCAGTACTTC
CDR3: CASSSRTSGSQETQYF

V: TRBV10-3
J: TRBJ1-4
D: NA
size: once
DNA: TGTGCCATCAGTGAGGGCAGTTCTAATGAAAAACTGTTTTTT
CDR3: CAISEGSSNEKLFF

V: TRBV15
J: TRBJ1-5
D: NA
size: NA
DNA: TGTGCCACCAGCGAACAGGGCCCCTATAGCAATCAGCCCCAGCATTTT
CDR3: CATSEQGPYSNQPQHF

V: TRBV2
J: TRBJ1-3
D: TRBD1
size: NA
DNA: TGTGCCAGCAGGACAGGGTCGGGAGGAAACACCATATATTTT
CDR3: CASRTGSGGNTIYF

V: TRBV13
J: TRBJ2-3
D: TRBD2
size: NA
DNA: TGTGCCAGCAGCTTATGGGGACTAGCGGGAACTAGCACAGATACGCAGTATTTT
CDR3: CASSLWGLAGTSTDTQYF

V: TRBV18
J: TRBJ2-5
D: TRBD2
size: NA
DNA: TGTGCCAGCTCACCACCATACCCGGGGGGTCGAGAGACCCAGTACTTC
CDR3: CASSPPYPGGRETQYF

V: TRBV30
J: TRBJ2-4
D: TRBD1
size: NA
DNA: TGTGCCTGGAGTGGGGGATTATGGACAGGGGGTTCCAAAAACATTCAGTACTTC
CDR3: CAWSGGLWTGGSKNIQYF

V: TRBV6-1
J: TRBJ2-7
D: NA
size: NA
DNA: TGTGCCAGCAGTGAAGGGAGGGGAGCCTACGAGCAGTACTTC
CDR3: CASSEGRGAYEQYF

V: TRBV2
J: TRBJ2-7
D: NA
size: NA
DNA: TGTGCCAGCAGTGGCTCCAGCGGAAGCTACGAGCAGTACTTC
CDR3: CASSGSSGSYEQYF

V: TRBV19
J: TRBJ2-6
D: TRBD1
size: NA
DNA: TGTGCCAGTAGTTCACGGACAGGGAGCTCTGGGGCCAACGTCCTGACTTTC
CDR3: CASSSRTGSSGANVLTF

V: TRBV9
J: TRBJ2-3
D: NA
size: NA
DNA: TGTGCCAGCAGCGTAGAACTAGCAGGCGGCACAGATACGCAGTATTTT
CDR3: CASSVELAGGTDTQYF

V: TRBV20-1
J: TRBJ2-3
D: NA
size: NA
DNA: TGCAGTGCTTACACAGATACGCAGTATTTT
CDR3: CSAYTDTQYF

V: TRBV4-1
J: TRBJ2-7
D: TRBD2
size: once
DNA: TGCGCCAGCAGCCAATTGGAGGGAGGGCCCTACGAGCAGTACTTC
CDR3: CASSQLEGGPYEQYF

V: TRBV4-1
J: TRBJ1-1
D: NA
size: NA
DNA: TGCGCCAGCAGCCAAGAGAGAGGGTACACTGAAGCTTTCTTT
CDR3: CASSQERGYTEAFF

V: TRBV5-1
J: TRBJ1-1
D: NA
size: NA
DNA: TGCGCCAGCAGCACCCAGGGGTTGCGGACTGAAGCTTTCTTT
CDR3: CASSTQGLRTEAFF

V: TRBV2
J: TRBJ1-5
D: NA
size: NA
DNA: TGTGCCAGCAGTGGAGGTCAGCCCCAGCATTTT
CDR3: CASSGGQPQHF

V: TRBV18
J: TRBJ1-3
D: NA
size: NA
DNA: TGTGCCAGCTCACTCCCCGGGACACTGGCTGGAAACACCATATATTTT
CDR3: CASSLPGTLAGNTIYF

V: TRBV3-1/TRBV3-2
J: TRBJ1-2
D: NA
size: NA
DNA: TGTGCCAGCAGCCAACAAGGGACACGAGCTAACTATGGCTACACCTTC
CDR3: CASSQQGTRANYGYTF

V: TRBV28
J: TRBJ2-1
D: NA
size: NA
DNA: TGTGCCAGCAGGGACATTATCGAGCAGTTCTTC
CDR3: CASRDIIEQFF

V: TRBV4-1
J: TRBJ2-7
D: TRBD1
size: once
DNA: TGCGCCAGCAGCCAAGACGGGCAGGGGGCCTACGAGCAGTACTTC
CDR3: CASSQDGQGAYEQYF

V: TRBV23-1
J: TRBJ2-7
D: TRBD1
size: NA
DNA: TGCGCCAGCAGTCAATCAACTGGTGCGGGACAGGGCCCCTACGAGCAGTACTTC
CDR3: CASSQSTGAGQGPYEQYF

V: TRBV27
J: TRBJ1-2
D: NA
size: NA
DNA: TGTGCCAGCAGGACTACAGGGAGGGTAGATAGAGGCTACACCTTC
CDR3: CASRTTGRVDRGYTF

V: TRBV11-2
J: TRBJ2-3
D: TRBD1
size: NA
DNA: TGTGCCAGCAGCTCCATATTTACAGGGGGTGCAGATACGCAGTATTTT
CDR3: CASSSIFTGGADTQYF

V: TRBV6-6
J: TRBJ1-1
D: TRBD1
size: NA
DNA: TGTGCCAGCAGGACCACAGGGGGCACTGAAGCTTTCTTT
CDR3: CASRTTGGTEAFF

V: TRBV10-1
J: TRBJ2-7
D: NA
size: NA
DNA: TGCGCCAGCACCCTGGTGATAGCGTCCCACGAGCAGTACTTC
CDR3: CASTLVIASHEQYF

V: TRBV6-2/TRBV6-3
J: TRBJ1-2
D: TRBD1
size: NA
DNA: TGTGCCAGCAGCCCTGACCGGGACAGGGCTTCTCGGGATGGCTACACCTTC
CDR3: CASSPDRDRASRDGYTF

V: TRBV4-1
J: TRBJ2-2
D: NA
size: NA
DNA: TGCGCCAGCAGCCATCCCGGGGGGCAGGCCACCGGGGAGCTGTTTTTT
CDR3: CASSHPGGQATGELFF

V: TRBV5-1
J: TRBJ1-4
D: TRBD1
size: NA
DNA: TGCGCCAGCAGCCGGGGGACAGATGAAAAACTGTTTTTT
CDR3: CASSRGTDEKLFF

V: TRBV18
J: TRBJ2-5
D: NA
size: NA
DNA: TGTGCCAGCTCACCGCCATTAACTCAAGAGACCCAGTACTTC
CDR3: CASSPPLTQETQYF

V: TRBV7-9
J: TRBJ1-3
D: NA
size: once
DNA: TGTGCCAGCAGCCCGCAACCCCGGGTATTACCCTCTGGAAACACCATATATTTT
CDR3: CASSPQPRVLPSGNTIYF

V: TRBV23-1
J: TRBJ2-6
D: NA
size: once
DNA: TGCGCGCGAATGACCGACAAACCCTCTGGGGCCAACGTCCTGACTTTC
CDR3: CARMTDKPSGANVLTF

V: TRBV5-1
J: TRBJ1-2
D: TRBD1
size: NA
DNA: TGCGCCAGCAGCTTAAACCCCGGGACAGTCTATGGCTACACCTTC
CDR3: CASSLNPGTVYGYTF

V: TRBV18
J: TRBJ1-5
D: TRBD1
size: NA
DNA: TGTGCCAGCTCACCCGGAGCGGGACAGGGAGGAAATCAGCCCCAGCATTTT
CDR3: CASSPGAGQGGNQPQHF

V: TRBV28
J: TRBJ1-3
D: TRBD1
size: NA
DNA: TGTGCCAGCAGAGGACAGGGAGCTGGAAACACCATATATTTT
CDR3: CASRGQGAGNTIYF

V: TRBV30
J: TRBJ1-2
D: NA
size: NA
DNA: TGTGCCTGGAGGAGAGGGGTAGGGGGCTATGGCTACACCTTC
CDR3: CAWRRGVGGYGYTF

V: TRBV7-8
J: TRBJ2-5
D: NA
size: once
DNA: TGTGCCAGCAGCTTAGCGGACAGACAAGAGACCCAGTACTTC
CDR3: CASSLADRQETQYF

V: TRBV11-1
J: TRBJ1-1
D: NA
size: NA
DNA: TGTGCCAGCAGCTTCGGGACACCTACTAATGAAGCTTTCTTT
CDR3: CASSFGTPTNEAFF

V: TRBV19
J: TRBJ1-3
D: NA
size: NA
DNA: TGTGCCAGTAGTGAGGCTCACTCTGGAAACACCATATATTTT
CDR3: CASSEAHSGNTIYF

V: TRBV4-1
J: TRBJ1-2
D: NA
size: NA
DNA: TGCGCCAGCAGCCCTATCGGACAGCCGACTTCTAACTATGGCTACACCTTC
CDR3: CASSPIGQPTSNYGYTF

V: TRBV5-6
J: TRBJ2-1
D: NA
size: NA
DNA: TGTGCCAGCAGCTTGGGACCCCCTAGTTACCACAATGAGCAGTTCTTC
CDR3: CASSLGPPSYHNEQFF

V: TRBV19
J: TRBJ1-4
D: NA
size: once
DNA: TGTGCCAGTAGTATAATACAGGGTGAAAAACTGTTTTTT
CDR3: CASSIIQGEKLFF

V: TRBV5-5
J: TRBJ1-1
D: TRBD1
size: NA
DNA: TGTGCCAGCAGCGAAAGGGACAGCGCGAACACTGAAGCTTTCTTT
CDR3: CASSERDSANTEAFF

V: TRBV6-6
J: TRBJ2-7
D: TRBD2
size: NA
DNA: TGTGCCAGCAGTTCCCCCGAATGGGAGGGGTCCTACGAGCAGTACTTC
CDR3: CASSSPEWEGSYEQYF

V: TRBV18
J: TRBJ1-3
D: NA
size: once
DNA: TGTGCCAGCGCGACGGTTTTGGAGGGAAACACCATATATTTT
CDR3: CASATVLEGNTIYF

V: TRBV5-6
J: TRBJ1-1
D: NA
size: NA
DNA: TGTGCCAGCAGCCGGGACACTGAAGCTTTCTTT
CDR3: CASSRDTEAFF

V: TRBV12-3/TRBV12-4
J: TRBJ2-1
D: NA
size: NA
DNA: TGTGCCAGCAGGCTTTCTTACGGGGATGAGCAGTTCTTC
CDR3: CASRLSYGDEQFF